This T cell receptor (beta chain) emerged from a study of blood T cell repertoires in COVID-19. Measured with immunoSEQ multiplex PCR; TCRdb has only the in-frame clones, and not every one. Among 350,000 or so clones listed, roughly 90% were seen once. Per the germline V gene, CDR1 is LGHDT and CDR2 is YNNKEL (reference sequence). The CDR3 runs 18 residues. V shed 1 base and J 0 bases; nucleotides not matched to a gene: 6. Study members were between about 18 and 90 years old and lived in 24 US regions. The sequenced sample was PBMCs or T cells enriched from blood (not recorded which). The V call is TRBV3-1 (or the pseudogene TRBV3-2), the J call TRBJ1-6; 7 bases align to TRBD1. The receptor was isolated from a woman in her 30s who had recovered from COVID-19. The CDR3 region has the DNA TGTGCCAGCAGCCAAGTGCTCAGGGGGTCCTCCTATAATTCACCCCTCCACTTT. Translated, it gives CASSQVLRGSSYNSPLHF.